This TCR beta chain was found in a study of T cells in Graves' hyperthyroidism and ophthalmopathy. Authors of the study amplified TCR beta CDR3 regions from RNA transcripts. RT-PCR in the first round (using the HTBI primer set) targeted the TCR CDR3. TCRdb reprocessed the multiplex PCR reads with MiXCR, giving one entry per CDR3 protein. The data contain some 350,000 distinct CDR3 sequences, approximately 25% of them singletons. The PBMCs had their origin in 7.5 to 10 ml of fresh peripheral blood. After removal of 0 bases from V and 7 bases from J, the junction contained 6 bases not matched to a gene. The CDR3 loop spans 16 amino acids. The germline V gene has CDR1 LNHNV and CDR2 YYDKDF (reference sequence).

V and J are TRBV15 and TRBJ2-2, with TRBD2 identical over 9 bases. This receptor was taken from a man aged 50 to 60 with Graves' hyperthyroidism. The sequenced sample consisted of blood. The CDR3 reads CATSRDQGLANGELFF. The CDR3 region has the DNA TGTGCCACCAGCAGAGACCAGGGACTAGCAAACGGGGAGCTGTTTTTT.